This T cell receptor (beta chain) was retrieved from a study of T cell responses to AZD1222 COVID-19 vaccine. For this clone: Its antigen is currently unknown.

Produced via immunoSEQ multiplex PCR; TCRdb's table is partial and in-frame only. The data show approximately 150,000 clones, with roughly 92% seen just once and 4.5% to 5.5% held by the top ten. Study conclusions and caveats: Donors were chiefly white British, with a greater number of females, and clonal diversity was perhaps underestimated. None of the repertoires were sampled until the peak T cell response had passed. Following two doses of AZD1222, Spike-specific TCR breadth and depth rose.

This CDR3 has 14 amino acids. The V segment lost 7 bases and the J segment 3 bases; nucleotides outside the gene matches: 7. Germline V gene data show CDR1 as MNHEY and CDR2 as SVGAGI. The clonotype was recovered from an adult who received the AZD1222 COVID-19 vaccine. Sample: peripheral blood, taken 28 days after the second AZD1222 dose. The chain uses TRBV6-5 and TRBJ1-1; the match to TRBD1 covers 8 bases. CDR3 coding DNA: TGTGCCAGCACCCCCCCGGACAGGGACACTGAAGCTTTCTTT. Its translation is CASTPPDRDTEAFF.